Included here is one T cell receptor (beta chain) sequence, with context. This clonotype appeared many times. Its antigen has not been determined. No much larger clonotype is one base removed from it; base qualities were not supplied. There are 12 amino acids in the CDR3, from cysteine to phenylalanine inclusive. The entry retains the CDR3 DNA only, 36 bases that are in frame from base 1. V drops 4 bases and J drops 7 bases, leaving 11 bases in between. Reading the germline V gene gives CDR1 SQVTM and CDR2 ANQGSEA. All donors were healthy Caucasians. Three pairs of female monozygotic twins, all aged about 18 to 30 years, made up the twin cohort. The RNA used for TCR libraries was isolated from peripheral blood mononuclear cells. The library was built by means of 5' RACE. TCRdb shows the sequencer as Illumina HiSeq 2000. A universal primer binding site was added through template switching, and the final cDNA carried a unique molecular identifier so that TCR cDNA molecules could be counted accurately. Specific primers in the conserved constant-segment region were used to synthesize first-strand cDNA for TCR alpha and beta chains. Each cDNA library was double barcoded, with a SMART-Mk sample barcode plus Illumina barcodes, to control for contamination. TruSeq adapter sequences, together with Illumina sample barcodes, were added in two successive PCR steps. TCR alpha and beta cDNA libraries were sequenced on the Illumina HiSeq platform with custom primers. The original methods were these. Raw reads were processed with MiGEC to extract unique molecular identifiers, and MiXCR was used to determine CDR3 positions. Recombination models were inferred per individual with the repgenHMM and IGoR tools using an EM algorithm. The tcR package in R was used for shared clonotype analysis, with sharing normalized by the product of cloneset sizes. To study raw recombination free of thymic and clonal selection effects, out-of-frame nonproductive sequences were analyzed. TCRdb took the public reads, trimmed them with fastp at Q25, ran MiXCR for clone calling and kept in-frame beta chains. Duplicate CDR3 protein sequences are folded into a single record with the most common DNA and genes. Here the V and J calls rest on TCRdb's processing, not on the authors' analysis. The sample table holds approximately 700,000 distinct CDR3 sequences, of which roughly 20% were seen once. Of the sample, about 12% falls within the top ten clones.

This sample is drawn from a study of identical twins (dated by TCRdb to about 2016). For context, the study as a whole: TCR alpha and beta repertoires from monozygotic twins, unrelated adults of various ages and cord blood were deep-sequenced to test whether fetal clonotypes persist. To rule out contamination, the twin experiments were replicated at different times with different library preparation protocols. Overall study outcomes, separate from this receptor: Zero-insertion analyses could be partly confounded by invariant T cells such as MAIT and iNKT, though diverse VJ usage argued against such confounding for most clonotypes. The excess sharing between twins in beta out-of-frame sequences was weaker because fewer shared sequences reduced the signal-to-noise ratio. Abundant cord blood beta clonotypes carried fewer insertions; young adult naive repertoires showed a weaker similar trend, while memory repertoires showed none. Out-of-frame TCR alpha sequences shared between twins showed an excess of low generation-probability sequences compared with coincidental sharing between unrelated individuals. Because the same donors could not be followed over many years, conclusions were based on cross-sectional statistical analysis. In monozygotic twins, recombination models systematically underestimated out-of-frame TCR alpha sharing, but the models matched the sharing seen between unrelated individuals.

These data were also filed under a second study, of T cells expressing NK-cell markers. The second study, in turn, reports: TCR beta-chain repertoires were profiled in sorted CD3+CD56+NKG2C+, CD3+CD56+NKG2C- and CD3+CD56-NKG2C+ T-cell subsets from seven or eight donors. Of the eight sequenced donors, seven were found to be HCMV-seropositive and one was found to be HCMV-seronegative. To restrict sorting to alphabetaTCR-expressing T cells, an anti-gammadeltaTCR antibody was added in several experiments. In roughly 6 donors, the dominant CD3+CD56+NKG2C+ clonotypes were among the top 10 CD8+ clonotypes and accounted for about 1.0-7.5% of CD8+ T cells. Those dominant clonotypes were again the most abundant among CD3+CD56-NKG2C+ cells in a handful of donors, at roughly 25-60.1%. Whether the expanded NKG2C-expressing T cell clones were specific for HCMV antigens remained unclear. The eight sequenced donors were randomly selected healthy volunteers, three men and five women. To determine HCMV serostatus, a commercial ELISA kit was used to detect HCMV-specific IgG in serum. For over five donors, unsorted PBMC were also used to sequence bulk peripheral blood T-cell repertoires. MIGEC handled demultiplexing of the reads and grouping by UMI, while MiTCR was used to assemble and quantify clonotypes. Only TCR cDNA sequences supported by at least two reads were kept to exclude erroneous sequences. The tcR package was used for downstream repertoire analysis, with clonotypes matched between fractions based on CDR3 nucleotide sequence plus V segment. VDJmatch was used to annotate antigen specificity against VDJdb, with one amino acid substitution in CDR3 allowed.

This chain joins TRBV29-1 to TRBJ1-5; the D gene assignment is ambiguous. This clonotype was obtained from a woman between 18 and 29 years old in good health. The sample consisted of PBMCs. CDR3 region: CSVVDGGQPQHF. The DNA sequence is TGCAGCGTTGTAGATGGAGGCCAGCCCCAGCATTTT.